The present T cell receptor (beta chain) was sequenced within a study of cytomegalovirus exposure and HLA in healthy donors. The primer mix had 60 Vbeta and 13 Jbeta primers. The data were produced by immunoSEQ multiplex PCR, yet TCRdb's version contains in-frame clones alone and is incomplete. Counted here are under 150,000 clones, over 60% occurring once; the ten biggest clones make up roughly 3.1%. Study-wide findings and caveats: Overall, roughly 150 TCR beta chains were annotated as cytomegalovirus-associated. In an earlier analysis, about 87% or about 30%: the productive usage of most TCR beta V segments.

The germline V gene has CDR1 SGHRS and CDR2 YFSETQ. V gave up 4 bases and J gave up 8 bases, with 9 bases separating them. The CDR3 consists of 12 residues. Concerning this clone: The antigen is unknown.

The gene calls are TRBV5-1 and TRBJ1-4, with no clear D. This clonotype was sampled from a man younger than 45 in good health and CMV-seronegative. The sequenced sample consisted of PBMCs. CDR3 DNA sequence: TGCGCCAGCAGCCCGGGTCAGGAAAAACTGTTTTTT. It specifies CASSPGQEKLFF.